This paragraph reports one T cell receptor beta chain. TRB cDNA libraries were made by UMI-labeled 5' RACE. TCRdb reanalyzed the 5' RACE reads, giving one entry per CDR3 protein sequence and no DNA. The sample holds roughly 100,000 distinct CDR3 sequences. This sample is drawn from a study of CXCR3-negative and CXCR3-positive naive CD8 T cells. Germline V lookup: CDR1 MDHEN, CDR2 SYDVKM. CDR3 length: 14 amino acids. V is TRBV28 and J is TRBJ2-7; TCRdb outputs TRBD1, but without DNA this stays unchecked. The source is a human donor in good health. Some clones in this sample may be carry-over from other donors' samples. The source material was naive CXCR3- CD8+ T cells from blood. Subset of the sample: CD45RO-CCR7+CD27+CD95- naive CD8+ T cells lacking CXCR3 (TNR3-). CDR3 sequence reads: CASSLSGPGNEQYF.